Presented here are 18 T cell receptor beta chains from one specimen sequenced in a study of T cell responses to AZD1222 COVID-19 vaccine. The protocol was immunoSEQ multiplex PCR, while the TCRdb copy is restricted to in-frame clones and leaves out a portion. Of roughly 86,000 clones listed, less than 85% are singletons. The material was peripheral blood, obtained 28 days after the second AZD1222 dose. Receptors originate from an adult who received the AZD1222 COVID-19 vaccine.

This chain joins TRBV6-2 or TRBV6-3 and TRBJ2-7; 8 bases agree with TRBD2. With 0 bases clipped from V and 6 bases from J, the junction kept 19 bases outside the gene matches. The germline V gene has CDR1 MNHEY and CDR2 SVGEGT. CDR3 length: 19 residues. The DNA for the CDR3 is TGTGCCAGCAGTTACTCGGCTAGCGGGCCCCCGAGGCCCACGGGCGAGCAGTACTTC. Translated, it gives CASSYSASGPPRPTGEQYF.

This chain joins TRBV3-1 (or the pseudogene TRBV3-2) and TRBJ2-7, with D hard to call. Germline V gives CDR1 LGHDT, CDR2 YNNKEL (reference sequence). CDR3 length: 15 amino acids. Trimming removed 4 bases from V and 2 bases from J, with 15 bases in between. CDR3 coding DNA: TGTGCCAGCAGCCCAAGGGCTAGTACAACCTACGAGCAGTACTTC. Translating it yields CASSPRASTTYEQYF.

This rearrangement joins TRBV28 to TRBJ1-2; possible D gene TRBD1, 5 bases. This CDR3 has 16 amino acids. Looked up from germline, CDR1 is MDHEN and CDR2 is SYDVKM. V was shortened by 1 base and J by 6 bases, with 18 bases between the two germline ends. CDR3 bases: TGTGCCAGCAGTTTATTAGGAGGGGTGGTAGGCCATGGCTACACCTTC. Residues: CASSLLGGVVGHGYTF.

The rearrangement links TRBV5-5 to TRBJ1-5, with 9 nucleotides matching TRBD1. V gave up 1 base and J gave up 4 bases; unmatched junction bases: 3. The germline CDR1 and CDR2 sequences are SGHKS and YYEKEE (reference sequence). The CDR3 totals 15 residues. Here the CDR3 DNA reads TGTGCCAGCAGCTTGTCTGGGACAGGGAATCAGCCCCAGCATTTT. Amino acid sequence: CASSLSGTGNQPQHF.

The CDR3 spells CASSQDQGLAGIGELFF. The CDR3 coding sequence is TGTGCCAGCAGCCAAGATCAAGGCCTAGCGGGAATCGGGGAGCTGTTTTTT. The chain employs TRBV3-1 (or the pseudogene TRBV3-2) and TRBJ2-2, with 9 bases matching TRBD2. Germline V gene data show CDR1 as LGHDT and CDR2 as YNNKEL (reference sequence). After removal of 0 bases from V and 7 bases from J, the junction contained 9 bases not matched to a gene. The CDR3 totals 17 residues.

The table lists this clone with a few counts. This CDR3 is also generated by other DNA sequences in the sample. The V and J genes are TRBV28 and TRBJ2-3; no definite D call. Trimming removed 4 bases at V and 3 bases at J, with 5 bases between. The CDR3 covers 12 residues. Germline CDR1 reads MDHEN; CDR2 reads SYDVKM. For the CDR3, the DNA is TGTGCCAGCAGTTACAGTACAGATACGCAGTATTTT. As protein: CASSYSTDTQYF.

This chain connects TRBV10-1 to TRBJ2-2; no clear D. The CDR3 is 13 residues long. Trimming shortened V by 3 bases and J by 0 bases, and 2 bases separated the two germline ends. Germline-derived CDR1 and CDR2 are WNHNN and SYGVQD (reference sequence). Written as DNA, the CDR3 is TGCGCCAGCAGTGACTCGAACACCGGGGAGCTGTTTTTT. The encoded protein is CASSDSNTGELFF.

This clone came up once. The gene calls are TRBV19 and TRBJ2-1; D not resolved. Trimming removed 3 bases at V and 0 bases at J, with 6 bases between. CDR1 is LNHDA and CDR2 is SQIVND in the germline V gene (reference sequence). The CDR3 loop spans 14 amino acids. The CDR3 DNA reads TGTGCCAGTAGTATCCAGAGCTCCTACAATGAGCAGTTCTTC. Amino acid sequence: CASSIQSSYNEQFF.

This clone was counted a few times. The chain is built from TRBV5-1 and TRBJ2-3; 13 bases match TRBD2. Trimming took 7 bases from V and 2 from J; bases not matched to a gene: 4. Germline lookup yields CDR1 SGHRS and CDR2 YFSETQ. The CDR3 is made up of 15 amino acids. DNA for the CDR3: TGCGCCAGCGGGACTAGCGGGGCCCTCACAGATACGCAGTATTTT. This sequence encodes CASGTSGALTDTQYF. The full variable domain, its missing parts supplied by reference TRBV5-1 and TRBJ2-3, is KAGVTQTPRYLIKTRGQQVTLSCSPISGHRSVSWYQQTPGQGLQFLFEYFSETQRNKGNFPGRFSGRQFSNSRSEMNVSTLELGDSALYLCASGTSGALTDTQYFGPGTRLTVL.

The CDR3 spells CASSQGPRTRTPYEQYF. The CDR3 DNA reads TGCGCCAGCAGCCAAGGCCCTCGAACTAGAACCCCCTACGAGCAGTACTTC. The rearrangement links TRBV4-3 to TRBJ2-7; D possibly corresponds to TRBD2 (5 bases). The CDR3 contains 17 residues. The germline CDR1 and CDR2 sequences are LGHNA and YSLEER. Trimming removed 1 base at V and 2 bases at J, with 18 bases between.

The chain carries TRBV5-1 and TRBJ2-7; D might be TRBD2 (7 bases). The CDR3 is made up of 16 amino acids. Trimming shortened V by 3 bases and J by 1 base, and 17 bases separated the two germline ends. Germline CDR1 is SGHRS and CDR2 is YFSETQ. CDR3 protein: CASSWSKGGLSYEQYF. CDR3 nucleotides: TGCGCCAGCAGCTGGAGCAAGGGGGGACTATCCTACGAGCAGTACTTC.

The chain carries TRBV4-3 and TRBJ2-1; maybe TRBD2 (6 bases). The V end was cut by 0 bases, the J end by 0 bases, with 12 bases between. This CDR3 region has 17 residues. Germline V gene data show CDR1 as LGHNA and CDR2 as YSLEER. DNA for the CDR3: TGCGCCAGCAGCCAAGATTCCCCCGGGAGCTCCTACAATGAGCAGTTCTTC. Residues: CASSQDSPGSSYNEQFF.

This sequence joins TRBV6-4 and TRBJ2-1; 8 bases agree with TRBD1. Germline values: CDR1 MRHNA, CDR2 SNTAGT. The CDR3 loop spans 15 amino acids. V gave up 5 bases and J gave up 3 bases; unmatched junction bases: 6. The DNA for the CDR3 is TGTGCCAGCAGTTTACAGGGGGGCTTCTACAATGAGCAGTTCTTC. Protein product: CASSLQGGFYNEQFF.

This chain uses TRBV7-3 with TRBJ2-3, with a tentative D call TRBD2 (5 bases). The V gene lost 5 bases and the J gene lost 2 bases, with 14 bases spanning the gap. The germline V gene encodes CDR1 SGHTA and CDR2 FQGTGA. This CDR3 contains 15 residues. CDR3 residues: CASSQPSGLTDTQYF. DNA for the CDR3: TGTGCCAGCAGCCAGCCCAGCGGTCTCACAGATACGCAGTATTTT.

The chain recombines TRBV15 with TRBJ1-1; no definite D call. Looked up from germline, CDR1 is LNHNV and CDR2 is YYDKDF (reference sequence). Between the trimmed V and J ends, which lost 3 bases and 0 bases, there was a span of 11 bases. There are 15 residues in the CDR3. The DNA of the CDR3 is TGTGCCACCAGCAGTCCCCGGGAAATGAACACTGAAGCTTTCTTT. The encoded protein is CATSSPREMNTEAFF.

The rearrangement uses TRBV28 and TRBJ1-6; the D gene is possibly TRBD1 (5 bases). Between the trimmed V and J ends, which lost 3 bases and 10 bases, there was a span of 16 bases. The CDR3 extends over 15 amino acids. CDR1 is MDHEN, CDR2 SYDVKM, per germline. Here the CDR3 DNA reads TGTGCCAGCAGTTTTCAGGGCAGGGTGGTATCACCCCTCCACTTT. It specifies CASSFQGRVVSPLHF.

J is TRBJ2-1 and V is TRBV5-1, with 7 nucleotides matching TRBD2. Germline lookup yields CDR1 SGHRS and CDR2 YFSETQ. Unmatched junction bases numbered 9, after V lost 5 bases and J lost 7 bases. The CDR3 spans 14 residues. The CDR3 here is CASREGGPLNEQFF. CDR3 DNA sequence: TGCGCCAGCAGGGAGGGAGGGCCGCTTAATGAGCAGTTCTTC.

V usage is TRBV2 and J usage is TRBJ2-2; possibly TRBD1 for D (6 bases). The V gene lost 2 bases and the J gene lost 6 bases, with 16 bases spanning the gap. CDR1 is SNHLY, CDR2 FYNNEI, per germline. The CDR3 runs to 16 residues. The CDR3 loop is CASSEIRASGAGELFF. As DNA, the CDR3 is TGTGCCAGCAGTGAAATCAGAGCCTCAGGGGCCGGGGAGCTGTTTTTT.